The TCR beta chain described here comes from a study of CD8 T cells in ankylosing spondylitis. TCRdb ran MiXCR on the 5' RACE reads and lists one entry per CDR3 protein. The sample lists 84,000 or so distinct CDR3 sequences, more than 25% occurring once. Per germline, CDR1 LGHDT and CDR2 YNNKEL (reference sequence). The CDR3 extends over 13 amino acids. The germline V and J ends were trimmed by 4 bases and 4 bases, with 11 bases remaining between them. The TCR comes from a male donor with ankylosing spondylitis or in good health (not recorded which). V usage is TRBV3-1 and J usage is TRBJ2-7; D is unclear. The sample taken for sequencing was blood, either unsorted or a sorted T cell fraction (not recorded which). CDR3 sequence reads: CASSLADVYEQYF. In DNA, the CDR3 is TGTGCCAGCAGCCTTGCTGACGTTTACGAGCAGTACTTC.